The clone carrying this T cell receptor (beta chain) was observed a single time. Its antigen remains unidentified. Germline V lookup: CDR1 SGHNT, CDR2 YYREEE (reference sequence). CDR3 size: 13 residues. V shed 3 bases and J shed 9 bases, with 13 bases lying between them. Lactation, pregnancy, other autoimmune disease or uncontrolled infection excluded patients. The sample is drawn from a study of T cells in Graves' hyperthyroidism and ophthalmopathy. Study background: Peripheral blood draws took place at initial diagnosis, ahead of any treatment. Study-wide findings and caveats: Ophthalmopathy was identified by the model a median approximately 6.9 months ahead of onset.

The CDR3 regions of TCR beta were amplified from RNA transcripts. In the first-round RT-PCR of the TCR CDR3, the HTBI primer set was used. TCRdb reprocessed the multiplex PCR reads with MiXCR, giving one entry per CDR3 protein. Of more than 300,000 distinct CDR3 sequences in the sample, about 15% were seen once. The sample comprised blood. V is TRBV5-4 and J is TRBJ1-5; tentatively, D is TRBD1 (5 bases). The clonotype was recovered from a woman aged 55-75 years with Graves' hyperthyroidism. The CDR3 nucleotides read TGTGCCAGCAGCTCCGGGACGGCTCGGCCCCAGCATTTT. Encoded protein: CASSSGTARPQHF.